What follows are 21 T cell receptor beta chains derived from one specimen sequenced in a study of T-cell reconstitution after alpha-beta-depleted transplantation in children. The authors prepared the TCRbeta library with unique molecular identifiers. TCRdb processed the PCR reads anew with MiXCR; each CDR3 protein has one entry. This table holds a few hundred thousand distinct CDR3 sequences, 10% found once. Sequencing used PBMCs from the stem cell graft donor, obtained from the stem cell graft. The receptors were gathered from a human donor who donated a stem cell graft to a child with acute lymphoblastic leukemia.

V gene TRBV24-1 combines with J gene TRBJ2-7; 7 nucleotides line up with TRBD1. Looked up from germline, CDR1 is KGHDR and CDR2 is SFDVKD. The CDR3 consists of 11 residues. After removal of 6 bases from V and 13 bases from J, the junction contained 8 bases not matched to a gene. DNA of the CDR3: TGTGCCACCAGTTTTTCGGGACAGATATACTTC. Amino acids: CATSFSGQIYF.

The chain employs TRBV3-1 and TRBJ1-4; possible D gene TRBD1, 6 bases. The germline V and J ends were trimmed by 3 bases and 3 bases, with 20 bases remaining between them. Germline V gives CDR1 LGHDT, CDR2 YNNKEL (reference sequence). This CDR3 spans 18 amino acids. The DNA of the CDR3 is TGTGCCAGCAGCCAGGGCCCCGGGGCCCCAGGGGCTAATGAAAAACTGTTTTTT. As protein: CASSQGPGAPGANEKLFF.

This clonotype was seen many times. The genes are TRBV12-3 or TRBV12-4 and TRBJ2-1; D not resolved. The CDR3 consists of 12 residues. V lost 4 bases, J lost 9 bases, and 10 bases lay in between. The CDR3 DNA is TGTGCCAGCAGTTCGATTGGGTTTGAGCAGTTCTTC. It is translated as CASSSIGFEQFF.

The gene calls are TRBV9 and TRBJ2-2; D may be TRBD1 (5 bases). This CDR3 comprises 13 residues. From germline, CDR1 is SGDLS and CDR2 YYNGEE. Trimming stripped 8 bases from V and 7 bases from J, with 15 bases between. This CDR3 reads CASEEGVGGELFF. The DNA for the CDR3 is TGTGCCAGTGAAGAAGGGGTTGGCGGGGAGCTGTTTTTT. The variable domain in full, with the rest retrieved from reference TRBV9 and TRBJ2-2, is DSGVTQTPKHLITATGQRVTLRCSPRSGDLSVYWYQQSLDQGLQFLIQYYNGEERAKGNILERFSAQQFPDLHSELNLSSLELGDSALYFCASEEGVGGELFFGEGSRLTVL.

This clonotype came up a few times. Its ends do not fully match the called genes, so a read error is possible. The rearrangement links TRBV5-1 to TRBJ2-1; the D gene is possibly TRBD2 (5 bases). This CDR3 has 15 residues. From germline, CDR1 is SGHRS and CDR2 YFSETQ. This CDR3 is CASSLSLASFNEQFF. Written as DNA, the CDR3 is TGCGCCAGCAGCTTGTCCCTAGCTTCCTTCAATGAGCAGTTCTTC.

This clonotype was found a few times. The V call is TRBV5-1, the J call TRBJ1-1; D might be TRBD1 (5 bases). The V and J ends lost 4 bases and 8 bases respectively, with 9 bases between them. The germline V gene has CDR1 SGHRS and CDR2 YFSETQ. The CDR3 runs to 11 residues. CDR3 in DNA: TGCGCCAGCAGCGGCACAGGAGAAGCTTTCTTT. This gives the protein CASSGTGEAFF.

This clonotype was seen a few times. This chain connects TRBV7-2 to TRBJ1-3, with unresolved D. Trimming cost V 2 bases and J 0 bases, with 5 bases left between them. Germline CDR1 and CDR2: SGHTA and FQGNSA. This CDR3 is built from 14 residues. CDR3 nucleotide sequence: TGTGCCAGCAGCTTACTCACCTCTGGAAACACCATATATTTT. Amino acids: CASSLLTSGNTIYF.

In its sample, this clonotype was seen a few times. This chain connects TRBV5-1 to TRBJ2-5; D remains ambiguous. The germline V gene has CDR1 SGHRS and CDR2 YFSETQ. The CDR3 is made up of 13 amino acids. The V end was cut by 3 bases, the J end by 1 base, with 7 bases between. The CDR3 bases are TGCGCCAGCAGCTCCGTACGCCAAGAGACCCAGTACTTC. Amino acid sequence: CASSSVRQETQYF.

This clonotype was counted a few times. The chain links TRBV7-2 to TRBJ2-7; TRBD2 agrees at 9 bases. The CDR3 is made up of 16 amino acids. Trimming removed 4 bases from V and 3 bases from J; junction bases left unmatched: 10. The germline V gene has CDR1 SGHTA and CDR2 FQGNSA. The CDR3 nucleotides are TGTGCCAGCAGCTACCCAGAGCTAGCGGGGAACTACGAGCAGTACTTC. Protein product: CASSYPELAGNYEQYF. The variable domain in full, with the rest retrieved from reference TRBV7-2 and TRBJ2-7, is GAGVSQSPSNKVTEKGKDVELRCDPISGHTALYWYRQSLGQGLEFLIYFQGNSAPDKSGLPSDRFSAERTGGSVSTLTIQRTQQEDSAVYLCASSYPELAGNYEQYFGPGTRLTVT.

V and J are TRBV7-2 and TRBJ2-3, with D perhaps matching TRBD1 (5 bases). The CDR3 covers 12 residues. Germline-derived CDR1 and CDR2 are SGHTA and FQGNSA. Between the trimmed V and J ends, which lost 4 bases and 13 bases, there was a span of 15 bases. In nucleotides, the CDR3 is TGTGCCAGCAGCTATCAGGGCACGGTGAAGTATTTT. Translating it yields CASSYQGTVKYF.

The chain joins TRBV25-1 to TRBJ2-5, with D possibly matching TRBD1 (5 bases). Germline CDR1 is MGHDK and CDR2 is SYGVNS. The V end lost 5 bases, the J end lost 1 base, and 11 bases lay between the germline ends. The CDR3 contains 14 residues. The CDR3 here is CASSRGRSQETQYF. The CDR3 DNA sequence: TGTGCCAGCAGTAGGGGCAGGTCCCAAGAGACCCAGTACTTC.

The chain couples TRBV5-6 to TRBJ2-1; unclear D gene. Between the trimmed V and J ends, which lost 0 bases and 9 bases, there was a span of 4 bases. The germline gives CDR1 SGHDT, CDR2 YYEEEE. The CDR3 runs to 11 residues. CDR3 coding DNA: TGTGCCAGCAGCTTGGCTATTGAGCAGTTCTTC. This translates into CASSLAIEQFF.

In this sample, this clonotype turned up a few times. The V and J genes are TRBV7-8 and TRBJ2-1, with D perhaps matching TRBD1 (5 bases). Trimming removed 1 base from V and 5 bases from J, with 9 bases in between. The CDR3 sequence is 14 residues long. The germline V gene encodes CDR1 SGHVS and CDR2 FQNEAQ. The CDR3 region has the DNA TGTGCCAGCAGCTTAGTCAGGGTAAACAATGAGCAGTTCTTC. It is translated as CASSLVRVNNEQFF.

This chain joins TRBV12-3 or TRBV12-4 and TRBJ2-1; 9 bases align to TRBD2. The CDR3 has 14 residues. The ends lost 6 bases at V and 7 bases at J; junction bases unmatched: 7. For the CDR3, the DNA is TGTGCCAGCAGGGGGACTAGCCAGGGAAATGAGCAGTTCTTC. The encoded protein is CASRGTSQGNEQFF.

The genes are TRBV3-1 and TRBJ2-7; TRBD2 might be the D (5 bases). Germline values: CDR1 LGHDT, CDR2 YNNKEL (reference sequence). V lost 3 bases to trimming and J lost 2 bases, with 14 bases between them. The CDR3 contains 15 residues. The CDR3 bases are TGTGCCAGCAGCCATTCACTAGGCATCGCCTACGAGCAGTACTTC. It translates to CASSHSLGIAYEQYF.

This clonotype was seen at least ten times. The CDR3 region is CASSIGTVPNYGYTF. The CDR3 region has the DNA TGCGCCAGCAGCATAGGGACAGTGCCTAACTATGGCTACACCTTC. The V gene is TRBV5-1, the J gene TRBJ1-2, with 7 bases identical to TRBD1. Trimming cost V 4 bases and J 0 bases; bases outside gene matches: 6. Germline V gene sequence: CDR1 SGHRS, CDR2 YFSETQ. The CDR3 spans 15 residues.

This clonotype came up many times. This sequence joins TRBV6-5 and TRBJ2-1, with D perhaps matching TRBD2 (6 bases). The germline V and J ends were trimmed by 5 bases and 4 bases, with 15 bases remaining between them. This CDR3 region has 15 residues. The germline V gene has CDR1 MNHEY and CDR2 SVGAGI. The CDR3 DNA reads TGTGCCAGCAGTCTCTCGGGTAGCGGATACAATGAGCAGTTCTTC. Encoded protein: CASSLSGSGYNEQFF.

For this clonotype: The missing conserved phenylalanine or tryptophan at the end of this CDR3 makes a read error likely. This chain uses TRBV7-6 with TRBJ2-1; D may be TRBD1 or TRBD2 (5 bases each). V was trimmed by 4 bases and J by 0 bases, leaving 13 bases between them. CDR3 size: 16 residues. CDR1 is SGHVS and CDR2 is FNYEAQ in the germline V gene. In DNA, the CDR3 is TGTGCCAGCAGCTATGGGACCTCCAGCTCCTACAATGAGCAGTTCTTA. Its translation: CASSYGTSSSYNEQFL.

In this sample, this clonotype turned up many times. The chain employs TRBV5-1 and TRBJ2-3; D is uncertain. The CDR3 sequence is 15 residues long. V lost 1 base and J lost 4, with 13 bases in between. Looked up from germline, CDR1 is SGHRS and CDR2 is YFSETQ. CDR3 sequence: CASSLSIRASDTQYF. Written as DNA, the CDR3 is TGCGCCAGCAGCTTGAGTATTCGGGCTTCAGATACGCAGTATTTT.

J is TRBJ2-3 and V is TRBV4-3; 10 bases fit TRBD2. The junction had 3 bases not matched to a gene; V was cut back by 2 bases and J by 4 bases. The CDR3 consists of 15 residues. The V gene's germline CDR1 is LGHNA and CDR2 YSLEER. This chain's CDR3 is CASSQSGRVADTQYF. DNA of the CDR3: TGCGCCAGCAGCCAAAGCGGGAGGGTGGCAGATACGCAGTATTTT.

This clonotype was counted at least ten times. CDR3: CSASGGGSGLGTYNEQFF. DNA of the CDR3: TGCAGTGCGAGCGGGGGTGGTTCCGGCCTTGGGACATACAATGAGCAGTTCTTC. The chain is built from TRBV20-1 and TRBJ2-1, with 8 bases aligning to TRBD2. V shed 6 bases, J shed 4 bases, and the junction held 20 bases outside the gene matches. CDR1 and CDR2 from the germline V gene are DFQATT and SNEGSKA (reference sequence). There are 18 residues in the CDR3.